Below, 18 T cell receptor beta chains from the same sample are listed, as sequenced in a study of shared clonotypes between healthy human individuals (TCRdb year 2020). The library was produced with the immunoSEQ multiplex PCR assay. TCRdb limited this immuneACCESS table to in-frame rearrangements with V and J called. A share of clones is missing; checked studies link under half to unresolved V genes, and the rest is unexplained. For this sample there are approximately 330,000 clones; roughly 80% appear just once. The ten most abundant clones make up more than 9% of the sample. The sample comprised memory CD4+ T cells sorted from blood. The cell subset or site label of this sample denotes: CD45RA-negative fraction. These receptors all come from a man aged 25-45 years in good health.

CDR3 coding DNA: TGTGCCAGCAGTTTTACGAGAGCTAGCACAGATACGCAGTATTTT. Translating it yields CASSFTRASTDTQYF. V is TRBV28 and J is TRBJ2-3; D not resolved. Germline V gene sequence: CDR1 MDHEN, CDR2 SYDVKM. The CDR3 has 15 residues. V was pared by 3 bases and J by 0 bases, with 10 bases between.

The rearrangement joins TRBV18 to TRBJ1-4; D call uncertain. Trimming removed 5 bases from V and 7 bases from J, with 20 bases in between. This CDR3 region has 16 residues. The germline CDR1 and CDR2 sequences are KGHSH and LQKENI. The CDR3: CASSSNPVGSGEKLFF. The CDR3 nucleotides read TGTGCCAGCTCATCAAATCCGGTAGGGTCGGGTGAAAAACTGTTTTTT.

The chain is built from TRBV5-1 and TRBJ1-4; D not certain. This CDR3 contains 14 residues. Trimming stripped 0 bases from V and 5 bases from J, with 8 bases between. Germline CDR1 is SGHRS and CDR2 is YFSETQ. CDR3 sequence: CASSLDGVNEKLFF. For the CDR3, the DNA is TGCGCCAGCAGCTTGGACGGGGTCAATGAAAAACTGTTTTTT. The full variable domain, in which reference TRBV5-1 and TRBJ1-4 provide the parts outside the CDR3, is KAGVTQTPRYLIKTRGQQVTLSCSPISGHRSVSWYQQTPGQGLQFLFEYFSETQRNKGNFPGRFSGRQFSNSRSEMNVSTLELGDSALYLCASSLDGVNEKLFFGSGTQLSVL.

The chain uses TRBV2 and TRBJ1-1; 7 nucleotides agree with TRBD1. The CDR3 spans 11 residues. In germline, CDR1 is SNHLY, CDR2 FYNNEI. The J segment lost 8 bases and the V segment lost 4 bases, leaving 1 base of the junction unmatched. Here the CDR3 DNA reads TGTGCCAGCAGTGTGGACAGGGAAGCTTTCTTT. Its translation: CASSVDREAFF.

V and J are TRBV5-5 and TRBJ1-6, with D perhaps TRBD1 (5 bases). Per germline, CDR1 SGHKS and CDR2 YYEKEE (reference sequence). CDR3 length: 14 amino acids. Trimming left V 2 bases short and J 5 bases short, with 8 bases between. The CDR3: CASSFRGDNSPLHF. CDR3 coding DNA: TGTGCCAGCAGCTTCAGAGGGGATAATTCACCCCTCCACTTT.

The chain is built from TRBV7-9 and TRBJ2-6; D ambiguous. Germline values: CDR1 SEHNR, CDR2 FQNEAQ (reference sequence). Trimming shortened V by 8 bases and J by 1 base, and 12 bases separated the two germline ends. This CDR3 has 15 amino acids. This chain's CDR3 is CASPPLGSGANVLTF. For the CDR3, the DNA is TGTGCCAGCCCTCCGTTAGGGTCTGGGGCCAACGTCCTGACTTTC.

The chain joins TRBV9 to TRBJ2-1; no firm D call. Germline lookup yields CDR1 SGDLS and CDR2 YYNGEE. This CDR3 comprises 16 residues. Trimming shortened V by 4 bases and J by 5 bases, and 19 bases separated the two germline ends. The CDR3 loop reads CASSPRWGMGNNEQFF. CDR3 DNA sequence: TGTGCCAGCAGCCCCAGGTGGGGAATGGGCAACAATGAGCAGTTCTTC.

The chain is built from TRBV25-1 and TRBJ1-5; D is possibly TRBD1 (5 bases). This CDR3 is built from 14 residues. The V gene's germline CDR1 is MGHDK and CDR2 SYGVNS. Trimming left V 2 bases short and J 8 bases short, with 13 bases between. The CDR3 nucleotides are TGTGCCAGCAGTGAACCGGGACCACGGAAGCCCCAGCATTTT. This codes for CASSEPGPRKPQHF.

Of note for this clone: Other DNA sequences of this sample code for an identical CDR3. The CDR3 spells CASSVRGETQYF. The CDR3, as DNA: TGTGCCAGCAGTGTTCGGGGCGAGACCCAGTACTTC. The rearrangement uses TRBV6-1 and TRBJ2-5; D might be TRBD1 or TRBD2, each matching 5 bases. This CDR3 spans 12 amino acids. The V and J ends lost 4 bases and 5 bases respectively, with 8 bases between them. CDR1 and CDR2 from the germline V gene are MNHNS and SASEGT.

J is TRBJ2-7 and V is TRBV5-4; 7 bases fit TRBD2. CDR1 SGHNT and CDR2 YYREEE come from the germline V gene (reference sequence). After removal of 4 bases from V and 7 bases from J, the junction contained 20 bases not matched to a gene. This CDR3 is built from 17 residues. CDR3 sequence (DNA): TGTGCCAGCAGCCCGCGGGCGGGGGTTAGCGTTAGGTCGGAGCAGTACTTC. It encodes CASSPRAGVSVRSEQYF.

This clone was counted at least ten times. DNA for the CDR3: TGTGCCAGCAGCTCAGGACTAGCGGGCTACAATGAGCAGTTCTTC. This encodes CASSSGLAGYNEQFF. This rearrangement joins TRBV7-9 to TRBJ2-1; 11 bases are shared with TRBD2. The CDR3 consists of 15 residues. Germline V CDR1 and CDR2: SEHNR, FQNEAQ (reference sequence). With 4 bases clipped from V and 3 bases from J, the junction kept 2 bases outside the gene matches.

With regard to this clone: Other nucleotide sequences from this sample produce the same CDR3. The chain couples TRBV5-4 to TRBJ2-3; possible D gene TRBD2, 5 bases. V was trimmed by 1 base and J by 4 bases, leaving 10 bases between them. This CDR3 contains 14 residues. Germline V gene sequence: CDR1 SGHNT, CDR2 YYREEE (reference sequence). CDR3 coding DNA: TGTGCCAGCAGCTTGCGCGGGTTCGCAGATACGCAGTATTTT. Translation: CASSLRGFADTQYF.

The chain recombines TRBV5-1 with TRBJ2-3, with 9 bases aligning to TRBD2. After removal of 3 bases from V and 6 bases from J, the junction contained 5 bases not matched to a gene. The V gene's germline CDR1 is SGHRS and CDR2 YFSETQ. This CDR3 region has 14 residues. The CDR3 loop is CASSYQGLADTQYF. CDR3 DNA sequence: TGCGCCAGCAGCTATCAGGGACTAGCCGATACGCAGTATTTT.

This chain links TRBV10-3 with TRBJ1-3; D not resolved. The V gene's germline CDR1 is ENHRY and CDR2 SYGVKD. V was shortened by 7 bases and J by 2 bases, with 15 bases between the two germline ends. The CDR3 is 15 residues long. This chain's CDR3 is CAITSPGVAGNTIYF. In nucleotides, the CDR3 is TGTGCCATCACAAGCCCCGGAGTCGCTGGAAACACCATATATTTT.

This chain uses TRBV5-1 with TRBJ1-1, with TRBD1 matching 9 bases. This CDR3 contains 17 residues. Germline V gene data show CDR1 as SGHRS and CDR2 as YFSETQ. V dropped 4 bases and J dropped 2; count of bases not matched to a gene: 12. The CDR3 sequence is CASSLGTGRHGNTEAFF. CDR3 DNA sequence: TGCGCCAGCAGCCTGGGGACAGGGAGGCATGGTAACACTGAAGCTTTCTTT.

This clone was counted a few times. This rearrangement joins TRBV6-5 to TRBJ1-5, with D tentatively TRBD1 (6 bases). Germline V gene lookup returns CDR1 MNHEY and CDR2 SVGAGI. The CDR3 is made up of 15 amino acids. V lost 6 bases and J 6 bases, leaving 18 bases between the germline ends. CDR3 region: CASRHSSGVGQPQHF. The DNA of the CDR3 is TGTGCCAGCAGGCACTCGTCAGGGGTCGGTCAGCCCCAGCATTTT.

The chain uses TRBV5-4 and TRBJ2-3, with D perhaps given as TRBD1 or TRBD2 (5 bases each). The CDR3 has 15 residues. The germline V gene has CDR1 SGHNT and CDR2 YYREEE (reference sequence). V gave up 3 bases and J gave up 2 bases, with 13 bases separating them. The CDR3 region has the DNA TGTGCCAGCAGCTCAGGGAGAGGGGCCACAGATACGCAGTATTTT. It codes for CASSSGRGATDTQYF.

In its sample, this clone was seen a few times. The CDR3, as DNA: TGTGCCAGCAGCCTGGGACTAGCGGGAGGACTCTACAATGAGCAGTTCTTC. Its protein product is CASSLGLAGGLYNEQFF. V is TRBV5-4 and J is TRBJ2-1; 15 bases are shared with TRBD2. With 4 bases clipped from V and 3 bases from J, the junction kept 5 bases outside the gene matches. The CDR3 has 17 residues. Germline values: CDR1 SGHNT, CDR2 YYREEE (reference sequence).